A single sample gave rise to the 3 T cell receptor beta chains below, sequenced in a study of CD8 T cells in Susac syndrome. An amount of RNA that ranged from 0.5 to 1 ug was reverse transcribed with random hexamers. TCRdb redid the calling of the immunoSEQ multiplex PCR reads with MiXCR, one entry per CDR3 protein. The table has over 80,000 distinct CDR3 sequences, 90% to 95% seen once. Sequenced sample: CD8+ T cells from PBMCs. Every receptor here comes from a human donor in good health.

The rearrangement uses TRBV12-3 or TRBV12-4 and TRBJ1-2; 9 nucleotides line up with TRBD1. V was clipped by 7 bases and J by 2 bases; unmatched bases: 5. This CDR3 has 14 amino acids. CDR3 nucleotide sequence: TGTGCCAGCATCGGGACAGGGAACAACTATGGCTACACCTTC. This sequence encodes CASIGTGNNYGYTF.

The chain carries TRBV2 and TRBJ1-4; the match to TRBD1 covers 7 bases. Germline lookup yields CDR1 SNHLY and CDR2 FYNNEI. Trimming cost V 9 bases and J 0 bases; bases outside gene matches: 7. The CDR3 has 15 residues. CDR3 in amino acids: CASSRQGATNEKLFF. The CDR3, as DNA: TGTGCCAGTTCCCGACAGGGAGCAACTAATGAAAAACTGTTTTTT.

The V call is TRBV6-4, the J call TRBJ2-1; the match to TRBD2 covers 16 bases. The CDR3 contains 16 residues. The J segment lost 5 bases and the V segment lost 6 bases, leaving 4 bases of the junction unmatched. Germline assignment: CDR1 MRHNA and CDR2 SNTAGT. CDR3 sequence reads: CASSSGTSGGDNEQFF. The CDR3 DNA reads TGTGCCAGCAGCTCCGGGACTAGCGGGGGGGACAATGAGCAGTTCTTC.